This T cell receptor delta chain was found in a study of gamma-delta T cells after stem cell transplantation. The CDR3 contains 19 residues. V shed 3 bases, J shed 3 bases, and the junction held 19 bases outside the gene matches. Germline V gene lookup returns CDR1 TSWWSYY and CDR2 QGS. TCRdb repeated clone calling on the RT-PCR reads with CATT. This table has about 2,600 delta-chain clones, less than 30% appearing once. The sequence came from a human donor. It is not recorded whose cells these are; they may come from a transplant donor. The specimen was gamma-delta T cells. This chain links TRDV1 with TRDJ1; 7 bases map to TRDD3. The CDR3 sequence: CALGEPQLLTLGIADKLIF. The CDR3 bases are TGTGCTCTTGGGGAGCCCCAACTACTTACCTTGGGGATAGCCGATAAACTCATCTTT.